A single TCR beta chain is shown here with its context. Trimming cost V 1 base and J 5 bases; bases outside gene matches: 7. Germline-derived CDR1 and CDR2 are SGDLS and YYNGEE. The CDR3 runs to 16 residues. The data were taken from a study of blood T cell repertoires in COVID-19. On the study more broadly: Sources were T cells, B-cell-depleted T cells, or PBMCs; the material itself was cDNA or gDNA.

Per the study methods: Amplification from reference gene primers served as the basis for estimated nucleated cell counts. The assay was immunoSEQ multiplex PCR, and TCRdb's table has in-frame clones only and misses some. The V and J calls and the clone size are those of that table, but D and trimming were determined from the DNA. The table has more than 200,000 clones, approximately 86% seen once. The TCR originated in a young man with active or convalescent COVID-19. Sequenced input: peripheral blood. This chain links TRBV9 with TRBJ2-1; 9 bases agree with TRBD1. The CDR3 sequence: CASSVNRGRSDNEQFF. The CDR3 DNA reads as TGTGCCAGCAGCGTAAACAGGGGGCGATCGGACAATGAGCAGTTCTTC.